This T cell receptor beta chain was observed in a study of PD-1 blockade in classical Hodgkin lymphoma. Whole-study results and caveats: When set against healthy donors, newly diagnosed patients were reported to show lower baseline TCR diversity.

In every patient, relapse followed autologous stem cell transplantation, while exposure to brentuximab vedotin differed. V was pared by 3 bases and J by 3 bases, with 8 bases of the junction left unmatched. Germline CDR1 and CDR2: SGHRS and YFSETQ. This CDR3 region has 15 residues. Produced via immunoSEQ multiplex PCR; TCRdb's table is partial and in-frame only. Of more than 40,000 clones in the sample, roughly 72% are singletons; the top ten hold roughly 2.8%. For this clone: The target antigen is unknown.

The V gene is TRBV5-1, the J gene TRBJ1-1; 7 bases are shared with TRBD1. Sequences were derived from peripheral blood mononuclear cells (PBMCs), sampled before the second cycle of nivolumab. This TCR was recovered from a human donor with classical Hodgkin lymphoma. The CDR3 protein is CASSWGGGPDTEAFF. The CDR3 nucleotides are TGCGCCAGCAGCTGGGGAGGGGGCCCGGACACTGAAGCTTTCTTT.